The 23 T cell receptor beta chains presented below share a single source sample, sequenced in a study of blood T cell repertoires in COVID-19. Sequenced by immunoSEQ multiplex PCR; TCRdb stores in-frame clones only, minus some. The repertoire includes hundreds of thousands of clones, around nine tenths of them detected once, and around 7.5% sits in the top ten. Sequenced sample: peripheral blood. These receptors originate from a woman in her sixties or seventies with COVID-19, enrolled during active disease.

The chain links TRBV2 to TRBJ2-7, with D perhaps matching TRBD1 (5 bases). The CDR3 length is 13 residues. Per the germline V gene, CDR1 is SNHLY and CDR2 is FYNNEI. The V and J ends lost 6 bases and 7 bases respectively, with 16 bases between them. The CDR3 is CASRQQDMGEQYF. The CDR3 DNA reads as TGTGCCAGCAGACAACAGGACATGGGGGAGCAGTACTTC.

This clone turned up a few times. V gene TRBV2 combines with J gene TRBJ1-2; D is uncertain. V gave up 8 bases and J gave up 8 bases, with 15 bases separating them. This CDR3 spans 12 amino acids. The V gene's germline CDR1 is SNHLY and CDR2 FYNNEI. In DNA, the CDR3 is TGTGCCAGCCAAGATCCGGGAATGGGCTACACCTTC. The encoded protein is CASQDPGMGYTF.

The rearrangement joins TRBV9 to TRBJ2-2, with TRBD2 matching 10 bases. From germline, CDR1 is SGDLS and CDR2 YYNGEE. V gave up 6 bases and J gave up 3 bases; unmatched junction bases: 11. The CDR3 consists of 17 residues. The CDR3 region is CASTRQAGGTHTGELFF. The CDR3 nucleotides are TGTGCCAGCACCCGCCAAGCGGGGGGGACCCACACCGGGGAGCTGTTTTTT.

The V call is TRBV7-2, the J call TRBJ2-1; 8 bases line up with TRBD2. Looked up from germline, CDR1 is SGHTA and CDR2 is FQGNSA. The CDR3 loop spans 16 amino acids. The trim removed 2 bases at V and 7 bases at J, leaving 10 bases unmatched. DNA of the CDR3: TGTGCCAGCAGCTTAAGGACGGGGGGGGCCGGGAATGAGCAGTTCTTC. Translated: CASSLRTGGAGNEQFF.

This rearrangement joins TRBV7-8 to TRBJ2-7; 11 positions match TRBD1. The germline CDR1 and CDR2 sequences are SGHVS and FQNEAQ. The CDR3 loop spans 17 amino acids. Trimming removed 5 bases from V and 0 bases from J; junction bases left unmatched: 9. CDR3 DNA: TGTGCCAGCAGCCCGCGTAGGGGGACAGGGGGCTCCTACGAGCAGTACTTC. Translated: CASSPRRGTGGSYEQYF.

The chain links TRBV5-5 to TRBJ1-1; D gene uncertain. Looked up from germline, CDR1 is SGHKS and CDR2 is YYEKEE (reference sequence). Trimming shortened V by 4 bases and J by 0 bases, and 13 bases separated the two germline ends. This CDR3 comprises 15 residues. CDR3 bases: TGTGCCAGCAGCCCCGGTTCCTATATGAACACTGAAGCTTTCTTT. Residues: CASSPGSYMNTEAFF.

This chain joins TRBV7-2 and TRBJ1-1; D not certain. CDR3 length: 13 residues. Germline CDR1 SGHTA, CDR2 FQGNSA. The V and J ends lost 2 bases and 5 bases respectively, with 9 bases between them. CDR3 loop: CASSLISVTEAFF. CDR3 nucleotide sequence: TGTGCCAGCAGCTTAATCAGCGTTACTGAAGCTTTCTTT.

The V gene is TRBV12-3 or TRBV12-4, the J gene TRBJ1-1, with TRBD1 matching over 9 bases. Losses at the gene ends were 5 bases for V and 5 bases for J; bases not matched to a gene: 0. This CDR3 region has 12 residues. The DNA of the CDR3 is TGTGCCAGCAGTGACAGGGGGACTGAAGCTTTCTTT. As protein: CASSDRGTEAFF.

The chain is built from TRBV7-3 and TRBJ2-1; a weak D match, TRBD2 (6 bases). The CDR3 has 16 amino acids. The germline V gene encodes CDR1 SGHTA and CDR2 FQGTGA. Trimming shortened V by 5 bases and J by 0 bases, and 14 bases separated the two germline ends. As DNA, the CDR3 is TGTGCCAGCAGCCGGGACTTCCTAAGCTCCTACAATGAGCAGTTCTTC. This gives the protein CASSRDFLSSYNEQFF.

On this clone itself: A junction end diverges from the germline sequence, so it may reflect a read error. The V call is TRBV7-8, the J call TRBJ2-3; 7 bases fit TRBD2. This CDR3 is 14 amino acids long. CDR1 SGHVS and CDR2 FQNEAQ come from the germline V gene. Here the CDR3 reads CASSLRSDHGRGDF. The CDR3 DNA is TGTGCCAGCAGCTTACGATCCGACCACGGTCGGGGGGATTTT.

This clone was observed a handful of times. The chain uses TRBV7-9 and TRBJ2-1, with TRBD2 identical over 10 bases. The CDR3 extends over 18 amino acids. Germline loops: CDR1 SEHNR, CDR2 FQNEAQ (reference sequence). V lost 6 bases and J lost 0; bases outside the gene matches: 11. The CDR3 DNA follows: TGTGCCAGCAGTGGCAGGTGGACTAGCGGTAGCTCCTACAATGAGCAGTTCTTC. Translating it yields CASSGRWTSGSSYNEQFF.

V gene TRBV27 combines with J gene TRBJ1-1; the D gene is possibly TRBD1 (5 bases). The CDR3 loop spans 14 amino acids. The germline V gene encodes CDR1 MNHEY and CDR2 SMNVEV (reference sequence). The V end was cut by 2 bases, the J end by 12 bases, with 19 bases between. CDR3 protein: CASSLQGGVVGSFF. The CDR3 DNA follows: TGTGCCAGCAGTTTACAGGGCGGAGTGGTTGGTTCTTTCTTT.

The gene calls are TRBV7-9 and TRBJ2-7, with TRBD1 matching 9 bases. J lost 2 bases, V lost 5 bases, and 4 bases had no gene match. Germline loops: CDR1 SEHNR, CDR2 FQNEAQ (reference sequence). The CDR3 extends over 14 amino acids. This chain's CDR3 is CASSEQGAPYEQYF. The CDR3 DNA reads TGTGCCAGCAGCGAACAGGGGGCGCCCTACGAGCAGTACTTC.

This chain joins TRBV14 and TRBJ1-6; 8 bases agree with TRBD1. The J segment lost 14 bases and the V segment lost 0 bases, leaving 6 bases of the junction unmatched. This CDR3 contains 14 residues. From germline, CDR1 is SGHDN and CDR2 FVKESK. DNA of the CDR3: TGTGCCAGCAGCCAAGACGGGACAGGTGGAACCCTCCACTTT. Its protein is CASSQDGTGGTLHF.

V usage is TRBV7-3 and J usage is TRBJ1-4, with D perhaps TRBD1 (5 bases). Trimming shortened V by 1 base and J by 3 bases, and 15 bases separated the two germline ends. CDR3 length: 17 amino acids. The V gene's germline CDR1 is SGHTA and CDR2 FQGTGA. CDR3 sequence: CASSLNGRARSNEKLFF. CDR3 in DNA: TGTGCCAGCAGCTTAAATGGCAGGGCGAGATCTAATGAAAAACTGTTTTTT.

The CDR3 region is CASSLVGQNTGYTF. The CDR3 DNA reads as TGTGCCAGCAGCTTGGTTGGGCAGAATACCGGCTACACCTTC. The genes are TRBV5-6 and TRBJ1-2, with D unclear. Per germline, CDR1 SGHDT and CDR2 YYEEEE. Trimming removed 0 bases at V and 8 bases at J, with 14 bases between. The CDR3 has 14 amino acids. The variable domain in full, completed from reference TRBV5-6 and TRBJ1-2, reads DAGVTQSPTHLIKTRGQQVTLRCSPKSGHDTVSWYQQALGQGPQFIFQYYEEEERQRGNFPDRFSGHQFPNYSSELNVNALLLGDSALYLCASSLVGQNTGYTFGSGTRLTVV.

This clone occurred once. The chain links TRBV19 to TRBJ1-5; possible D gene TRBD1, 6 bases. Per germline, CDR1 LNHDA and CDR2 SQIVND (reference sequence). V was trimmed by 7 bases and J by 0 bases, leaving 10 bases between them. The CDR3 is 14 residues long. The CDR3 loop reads CASTPGHSNQPQHF. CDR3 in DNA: TGTGCCAGTACCCCGGGACATAGCAATCAGCCCCAGCATTTT.

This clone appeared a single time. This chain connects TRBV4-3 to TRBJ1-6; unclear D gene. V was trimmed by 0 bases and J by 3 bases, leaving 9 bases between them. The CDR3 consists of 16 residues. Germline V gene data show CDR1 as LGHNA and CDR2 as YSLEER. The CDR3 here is CASSQEEGSYNSPLHF. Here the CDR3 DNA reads TGCGCCAGCAGCCAAGAAGAGGGCAGCTATAATTCACCCCTCCACTTT.

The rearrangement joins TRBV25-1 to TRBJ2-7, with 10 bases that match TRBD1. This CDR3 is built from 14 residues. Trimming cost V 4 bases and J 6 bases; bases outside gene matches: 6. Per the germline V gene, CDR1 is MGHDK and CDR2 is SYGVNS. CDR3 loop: CASSVRDRGSEQYF. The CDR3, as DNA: TGTGCCAGCAGTGTTAGGGACAGGGGATCCGAGCAGTACTTC.

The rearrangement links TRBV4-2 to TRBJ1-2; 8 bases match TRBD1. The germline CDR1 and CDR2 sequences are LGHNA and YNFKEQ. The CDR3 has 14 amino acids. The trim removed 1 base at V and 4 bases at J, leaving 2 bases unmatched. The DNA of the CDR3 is TGTGCCAGCAGCCAAGGACAGGGGACCTATGGCTACACCTTC. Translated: CASSQGQGTYGYTF.

As DNA, the CDR3 is TGTGCCAGCAGCTCCTCCTATAACAGGGGGGGTACGCAGTATTTT. It specifies CASSSSYNRGGTQYF. The chain recombines TRBV5-4 with TRBJ2-3; D may be TRBD1 (8 bases). The CDR3 is made up of 15 amino acids. CDR1 and CDR2 from the germline V gene are SGHNT and YYREEE (reference sequence). The V end lost 3 bases, the J end lost 8 bases, and 19 bases lay between the germline ends.

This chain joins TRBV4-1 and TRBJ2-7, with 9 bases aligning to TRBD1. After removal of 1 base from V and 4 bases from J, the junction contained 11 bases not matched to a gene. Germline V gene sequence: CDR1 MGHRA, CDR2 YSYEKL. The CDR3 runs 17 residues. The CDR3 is CASSQVFGTGIGYEQYF. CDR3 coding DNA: TGCGCCAGCAGCCAAGTTTTCGGGACAGGGATCGGATACGAGCAGTACTTC.

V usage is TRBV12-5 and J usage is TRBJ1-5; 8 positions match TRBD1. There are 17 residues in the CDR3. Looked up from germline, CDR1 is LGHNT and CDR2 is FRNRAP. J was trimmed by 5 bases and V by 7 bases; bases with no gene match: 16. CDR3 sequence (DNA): TGTGCTAGTGTCGCCGGTGCCCTAACAGGGGGAGATCAGCCCCAGCATTTT. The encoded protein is CASVAGALTGGDQPQHF.